The following is a T cell receptor delta chain sequence with its context. Relative to its sample, this clone is medium-sized (0.01 to 0.1%). Its recognized antigen is unknown. It has no much larger one-base neighbor in the sample; base qualities were not kept. This sample is part of a study of human gamma delta and Vdelta1 T cells listed by TCRdb under 2018. About the full investigation: Delta One T cells, Vd1+ gamma-delta T cells, were investigated in the study as cytotoxic effectors against acute myeloid leukemia.

Reading from cysteine to phenylalanine, the CDR3 counts 24 amino acids. Kept here is only the CDR3 DNA, which spans 72 bases and is read in frame from base 1. After removal of 1 base from V and 4 bases from J, the junction retains 27 bases not matched to a gene. Looking up the germline V gene yields CDR1 TSWWSYY and CDR2 QGS. The library relied on PCR. TCRdb shows the sequencer as Illumina MiSeq. TCRdb called clones afresh from the public reads with CATT; identical DNA rows were later merged. This sample has 650 to 1,000 delta-chain clones in its table, and roughly 18% of those were observed once. Roughly 60% of the sample lies in the top ten.

The chain links TRDV1 with TRDJ1; TRDD3 aligns with 13 central bases. The sequenced sample was Vdelta1 gamma-delta T cells from blood. The meaning of the sample's cell subset or site label: Vd1+ T cells from peripheral blood. This TCR came from a human donor in good health. The encoded CDR3 is CALGEHEYSPTLTGGYAAYDKLIF. The DNA sequence is as follows: TGTGCTCTTGGGGAACATGAGTATAGTCCTACTTTGACTGGGGGATACGCGGCGTACGATAAACTCATCTTT.